The present T cell receptor (beta chain) was sequenced within a study of identical twins (TCRdb year 2016). Notes on the research overall: To test whether fetal clonotypes persist, this study deep-sequenced TCR alpha and beta repertoires from monozygotic twins, from unrelated adults of various ages, and from cord blood. To rule out contamination, replicate twin experiments were performed at different times with different library preparation protocols.

Receptors were amplified or captured by 5' RACE. Instrument used: Illumina HiSeq 2000. A universal primer binding site was added through template switching, and the final cDNA carried a unique molecular identifier so that TCR cDNA molecules could be counted accurately. Specific primers in the conserved constant-segment region were used to synthesize first-strand cDNA for the TCR alpha and beta chains. To control for contamination, every cDNA library carried two barcodes: a SMART-Mk sample barcode plus Illumina barcodes. Two successive PCR steps introduced TruSeq adapter sequences along with Illumina sample barcodes. TCR alpha and beta cDNA libraries were sequenced on the Illumina HiSeq platform with custom primers. Regarding the original processing steps: Raw reads were processed with MiGEC to extract unique molecular identifiers, and MiXCR was used to determine CDR3 positions. Recombination models were inferred per individual with the repgenHMM and IGoR tools using an EM algorithm. The tcR package in R was used for shared clonotype analysis, with sharing normalized by the product of cloneset sizes. To study raw recombination free of thymic and clonal selection effects, out-of-frame nonproductive sequences were analyzed. Starting from the raw public reads, TCRdb applied fastp trimming at Q25, assembled clones with MiXCR and retained in-frame beta chains. Every CDR3 protein is listed once, alongside the most common genes and DNA of its rows. The V and J calls and clone size come from TCRdb's table, not from the authors' own analysis. This sample has roughly 540,000 distinct CDR3 sequences in its table, and approximately 22% of those were observed once. The ten top clones hold around 0.9% of the sample.

V is reduced by 0 bases and J by 0 bases, leaving a spacing of 9 bases between them. CDR3 length: 16 amino acids, cysteine to phenylalanine. CDR3 DNA only is kept here, 48 bases in frame from base 1. The germline V gene gives CDR1 as ENHRY and CDR2 as SYGVKD. Only healthy Caucasian donors were included. The twin cohort comprised three pairs of female monozygotic twins, all aged roughly 18 to 29 years. Positive isolation kits from Invitrogen were used to isolate the CD4+ and CD8+ T cell populations. The research as a whole found: Zero-insertion analyses could be partly confounded by invariant T cells such as MAIT and iNKT, though diverse VJ usage argued against such confounding for most clonotypes. Abundant cord blood beta clonotypes carried fewer insertions; young adult naive repertoires showed a weaker similar trend, while memory repertoires showed none. Out-of-frame TCR alpha sequences shared between twins showed an excess of low generation-probability sequences compared with coincidental sharing between unrelated individuals. In beta out-of-frame sequences, excess twin sharing was weaker, because having fewer shared sequences lowered the signal-to-noise ratio. In monozygotic twins, out-of-frame TCR alpha sharing was systematically underestimated by recombination models, although the models agreed with sharing between unrelated individuals. Because the same donors could not be followed over many years, conclusions were based on cross-sectional statistical analysis.

The table lists this clonotype with a few counts. The antigen this receptor binds is unknown. No qualities accompany the bases; no much larger clone lies one base away. The data also belong to a second study, concerning T cells expressing NK-cell markers. Looking at the second paper: TCR beta-chain repertoires were profiled in sorted CD3+CD56+NKG2C+, CD3+CD56+NKG2C- and CD3+CD56-NKG2C+ T-cell subsets from roughly eight donors. Among the eight sequenced donors, seven were HCMV-seropositive and one was HCMV-seronegative. In several experiments an anti-gammadeltaTCR antibody was added to restrict sorting to alphabetaTCR-expressing T cells. In six donors, the dominant CD3+CD56+NKG2C+ clonotypes were among the top 10 CD8+ clonotypes and accounted for roughly 1.0-7.5% of CD8+ T cells. Those dominant clonotypes were again the most abundant among CD3+CD56-NKG2C+ cells in a handful of donors, at about 28.3-65%. Whether the expanded NKG2C-expressing T cell clones were specific for HCMV antigens remained unclear. The study sequenced eight donors, all healthy volunteers chosen at random: three men and five women. To determine HCMV serostatus, a commercial ELISA kit was used to detect HCMV-specific IgG in serum. MIGEC handled demultiplexing of the reads and grouping by UMI, while MiTCR was used to assemble and quantify clonotypes. Only TCR cDNA sequences supported by at least two reads were kept to exclude erroneous sequences. The tcR package was used for downstream repertoire analysis, with clonotypes matched between fractions based on CDR3 nucleotide sequence plus V segment. VDJmatch was used to annotate antigen specificity against VDJdb, with one amino acid substitution in CDR3 permitted.

Sequencing used CD4+ T cells sorted from blood. This sequence originates from a woman between 18 and 30 years old in good health. Rearrangement joined TRBV10-3 to TRBJ2-1; the D region possibly corresponds to TRBD2 (6 bases align). DNA sequence: TGTGCCATCAGTGAGTCGATGGGGGGCTCCTACAATGAGCAGTTCTTC. The resulting protein is CAISESMGGSYNEQFF.